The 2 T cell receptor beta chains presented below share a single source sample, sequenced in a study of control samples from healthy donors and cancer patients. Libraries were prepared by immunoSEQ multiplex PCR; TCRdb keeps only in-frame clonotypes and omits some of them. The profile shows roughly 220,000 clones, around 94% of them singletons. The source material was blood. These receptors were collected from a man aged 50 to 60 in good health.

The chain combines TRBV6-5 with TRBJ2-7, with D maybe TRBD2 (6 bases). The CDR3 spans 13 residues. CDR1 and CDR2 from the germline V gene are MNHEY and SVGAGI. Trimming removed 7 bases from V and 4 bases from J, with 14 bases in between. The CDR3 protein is CASTNPEGYEQYV. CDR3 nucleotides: TGTGCCAGCACCAACCCGGAGGGGTACGAGCAGTACGTC.

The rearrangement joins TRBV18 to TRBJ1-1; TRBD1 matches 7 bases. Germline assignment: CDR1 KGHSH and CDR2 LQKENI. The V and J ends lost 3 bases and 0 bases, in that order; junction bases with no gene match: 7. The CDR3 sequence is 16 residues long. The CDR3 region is CASSPIQGTLNTEAFF. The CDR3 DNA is TGTGCCAGCTCACCGATACAGGGGACCCTGAACACTGAAGCTTTCTTT.